The 17 T cell receptor beta chains reported below all come from one sample, sequenced in a study of shared clonotypes between healthy human individuals. Clones were read by immunoSEQ multiplex PCR, and TCRdb kept only the in-frame ones, dropping some. The sample contains about 1 million clones, about 75% of which appear only once. The sequenced sample was memory CD4+ T cells sorted from blood. Regarding subset: CD45RA-negative fraction. The receptors originated from a man in his late teens or twenties in good health.

The genes are TRBV7-2 and TRBJ2-5; weak D call: TRBD1 (5 bases). Trimming took 1 base from V and 5 from J, leaving 17 bases between them. Germline V lookup: CDR1 SGHTA, CDR2 FQGNSA. This CDR3 comprises 16 residues. The chain's CDR3 is CASSLVGQGFMETQYF. The CDR3 DNA follows: TGTGCCAGCAGCTTAGTCGGGCAGGGTTTCATGGAGACCCAGTACTTC.

This clone turned up a few times. The same CDR3 arises from other DNA sequences in this sample as well. The chain combines TRBV29-1 with TRBJ1-1; D not resolved. The CDR3 contains 13 residues. Germline values: CDR1 SQVTM, CDR2 ANQGSEA. V lost 2 bases and J 1 base, leaving 8 bases between the germline ends. DNA for the CDR3: TGCAGCGTTGAAAGAGGGCGGAACACTGAAGCTTTCTTT. Encoded protein: CSVERGRNTEAFF.

This clone was seen at least ten times. The rearrangement uses TRBV5-5 and TRBJ2-7; D assignment may be TRBD1 or TRBD2 (5 bases each). V was trimmed by 1 base and J by 7 bases, leaving 24 bases between them. Germline V CDR1 and CDR2: SGHKS, YYEKEE (reference sequence). The CDR3 covers 17 residues. The CDR3 protein is CASSLSYGYGGSREQYF. The CDR3 nucleotides are TGTGCCAGCAGCTTGAGTTACGGCTATGGGGGATCTCGTGAGCAGTACTTC.

Concerning this clone itself: The identical CDR3 is also encoded by other nucleotide sequences in the sample. The chain recombines TRBV4-1 with TRBJ2-5, with TRBD1 matching over 7 bases. Germline CDR1 and CDR2: MGHRA and YSYEKL. V was pared by 1 base and J by 1 base, with 0 bases of the junction left unmatched. The CDR3 contains 14 residues. The CDR3 loop reads CASSQGTGQETQYF. CDR3 DNA sequence: TGCGCCAGCAGCCAAGGGACAGGCCAAGAGACCCAGTACTTC.

The rearrangement uses TRBV5-6 and TRBJ1-1; weak D call: TRBD1 (5 bases). The CDR3 is made up of 14 amino acids. V lost 4 bases, J lost 5 bases, and 15 bases lay in between. Germline lookup yields CDR1 SGHDT and CDR2 YYEEEE. CDR3: CASSKRHGGTEAFF. The DNA of the CDR3 is TGTGCCAGCAGCAAGAGACATGGGGGTACTGAAGCTTTCTTT.

The chain carries TRBV25-1 and TRBJ2-5, with D maybe TRBD1 (6 bases). The CDR3 length is 14 residues. The V gene lost 3 bases and the J gene lost 9 bases, with 17 bases spanning the gap. In germline, CDR1 is MGHDK, CDR2 SYGVNS. The CDR3 region has the DNA TGTGCCAGCAGTGAGGGACAACCAAGAGACGCCCAGTACTTC. Its translation is CASSEGQPRDAQYF.

The table lists this clone with a few counts. Other DNA sequences within the sample encode an identical CDR3. This chain connects TRBV2 to TRBJ1-1, with TRBD1 matching over 7 bases. The CDR3 length is 14 residues. Germline V lookup: CDR1 SNHLY, CDR2 FYNNEI. V dropped 5 bases and J dropped 5; count of bases not matched to a gene: 8. The CDR3 DNA reads TGTGCCAGCAGTCTTCAGGGGGGTGGGACTGAAGCTTTCTTT. This gives the protein CASSLQGGGTEAFF. Full variable domain (missing parts from reference TRBV2 and TRBJ1-1): EPEVTQTPSHQVTQMGQEVILRCVPISNHLYFYWYRQILGQKVEFLVSFYNNEISEKSEIFDDQFSVERPDGSNFTLKIRSTKLEDSAMYFCASSLQGGGTEAFFGQGTRLTVV.

This clone appeared once. V usage is TRBV6-5 and J usage is TRBJ2-7, with TRBD1 matching over 12 bases. Germline assignment: CDR1 MNHEY and CDR2 SVGAGI. V trimming: 7 bases; J trimming: 7 bases; junction bases outside the gene matches: 11. The CDR3 spans 15 residues. DNA of the CDR3: TGTGCCAGCATACCATCGGGACAGGGGGCAGGAGAGCAGTACTTC. This codes for CASIPSGQGAGEQYF.

This clone has only a few counts. The chain joins TRBV15 to TRBJ2-3; possible D gene TRBD2, 7 bases. Germline V CDR1 and CDR2: LNHNV, YYDKDF (reference sequence). V was clipped by 2 bases and J by 2 bases, with 17 bases between them. This CDR3 spans 17 amino acids. The CDR3 here is CATSRRTGGGDTDTQYF. In nucleotides, the CDR3 is TGTGCCACCAGCAGACGCACTGGAGGGGGGGACACAGATACGCAGTATTTT.

With regard to this clone: Different DNA sequences within this sample yield the same CDR3. V gene TRBV5-1 combines with J gene TRBJ2-1; no reliable D call. V lost 0 bases and J 13 bases, leaving 8 bases between the germline ends. The CDR3 extends over 11 amino acids. The germline V gene has CDR1 SGHRS and CDR2 YFSETQ. DNA for the CDR3: TGCGCCAGCAGCTTGGAGGGATTACAGTTCTTC. Amino acid sequence: CASSLEGLQFF.

This clone was observed many times. The V and J genes are TRBV30 and TRBJ1-3; weak D call: TRBD1 (5 bases). The germline CDR1 and CDR2 sequences are GTSNPN and SVGIG (reference sequence). The CDR3 is 12 residues long. V lost 4 bases and J 2 bases, leaving 6 bases between the germline ends. CDR3 sequence (DNA): TGTGCCTGGACAGGGCCTGGAAACACCATATATTTT. This encodes CAWTGPGNTIYF.

V and J are TRBV10-1 and TRBJ2-5; D remains ambiguous. CDR1 is WNHNN, CDR2 SYGVQD, per germline (reference sequence). The CDR3 has 16 residues. The ends were cut back, 0 bases at V and 1 base at J, with 12 bases in the middle. In DNA form, the CDR3 reads TGCGCCAGCAGTGAGTCTTGGATGAATACCCAAGAGACCCAGTACTTC. Translated: CASSESWMNTQETQYF.

This chain connects TRBV5-6 to TRBJ1-4; 8 bases are a match to TRBD1. The germline gives CDR1 SGHDT, CDR2 YYEEEE. The V and J ends lost 6 bases and 7 bases, in that order; junction bases with no gene match: 8. CDR3 length: 14 amino acids. CDR3 sequence reads: CASTLQGEIEKLFF. The CDR3, as DNA: TGTGCCAGCACCCTACAGGGGGAGATTGAAAAACTGTTTTTT.

The V gene is TRBV9, the J gene TRBJ2-3, with 13 bases fitting TRBD2. This CDR3 comprises 17 residues. Germline CDR1 SGDLS, CDR2 YYNGEE. The ends lost 1 base at V and 6 bases at J; junction bases unmatched: 8. Here the CDR3 reads CASSVITSGRAPDTQYF. For the CDR3, the DNA is TGTGCCAGCAGCGTAATAACTAGCGGGAGGGCCCCCGATACGCAGTATTTT.

V is TRBV7-9 and J is TRBJ2-3; a possible D gene is TRBD2 (5 bases). CDR3 length: 16 amino acids. V dropped 4 bases and J dropped 0 bases, with 14 bases sitting between them. Germline-derived CDR1 and CDR2 are SEHNR and FQNEAQ (reference sequence). The CDR3, as DNA: TGTGCCAGCAGCTCAGGTCGCGGGTCTAGCACAGATACGCAGTATTTT. This gives the protein CASSSGRGSSTDTQYF. Looking up the rest from reference TRBV7-9 and TRBJ2-3 gives the full variable domain: DTGVSQNPRHKITKRGQNVTFRCDPISEHNRLYWYRQTLGQGPEFLTYFQNEAQLEKSRLLSDRFSAERPKGSFSTLEIQRTEQGDSAMYLCASSSGRGSSTDTQYFGPGTRLTVL.

The chain has TRBV10-3 and TRBJ2-1; the D is unclear. The CDR3 totals 13 residues. V lost 3 bases to trimming and J lost 7 bases, with 10 bases between them. CDR1 is ENHRY, CDR2 SYGVKD, per germline. The CDR3: CAISDMDRNEQFF. The CDR3 DNA sequence: TGTGCCATCAGTGATATGGATAGGAATGAGCAGTTCTTC.

V is TRBV28 and J is TRBJ2-5; 8 bases map to TRBD1. Germline CDR1 and CDR2: MDHEN and SYDVKM. V dropped 7 bases and J dropped 7; count of bases not matched to a gene: 14. This CDR3 is built from 15 residues. CDR3 DNA: TGTGCCAGCACCCTCGGACAGGGCTCAATTGGGACCCAGTACTTC. Translated, it gives CASTLGQGSIGTQYF.